Listed below are T cell receptor beta chains from one sample, sequenced in a study of cytomegalovirus exposure and HLA in healthy donors. Clones were sequenced by immunoSEQ multiplex PCR, and TCRdb holds only the in-frame ones, with some missing. The table lists 100,000 to 150,000 clones, over 70% of them singletons. Sequencing was carried out using PBMCs. The receptors come from a man aged 40-49 years in good health and CMV-seropositive. Both conserved end residues are part of each CDR3. The D gene is left open where the match is weak. Size is omitted from some rows. Given values are once, few, many or a class for expanded clones.

abundance	j_gene	d_gene	v_gene	CDR3aa	CDR3nt
NA	TRBJ2-7	NA	TRBV9	CASSVEGEGPYEQYF	TGTGCCAGCAGCGTAGAGGGGGAGGGCCCTTACGAGCAGTACTTC
few	TRBJ2-2	NA	TRBV7-9	CASSLDSTNTGELFF	TGTGCCAGCAGCTTAGACAGTACGAACACCGGGGAGCTGTTTTTT
few	TRBJ2-5	TRBD2	TRBV2	CASRLAGVGETQYF	TGTGCCAGCAGATTAGCGGGAGTTGGAGAGACCCAGTACTTC
NA	TRBJ1-2	TRBD1	TRBV25-1	CASMGDRRGYTF	TGTGCCAGCATGGGGGACAGACGAGGCTACACCTTC
NA	TRBJ2-6	NA	TRBV14	CASSQASGANVLTF	TGTGCCAGCAGCCAAGCGTCCGGGGCCAACGTCCTGACTTTC
NA	TRBJ1-5	NA	TRBV27	CASSSGTNSNQPQHF	TGTGCCAGCAGTTCCGGGACAAATAGCAATCAGCCCCAGCATTTT
NA	TRBJ2-1	TRBD2	TRBV9	CASSVASGRGNEQFF	TGTGCCAGCAGCGTCGCTAGCGGGAGGGGGAATGAGCAGTTCTTC
NA	TRBJ2-7	TRBD2	TRBV27	CASSSELAGAFAGEQYF	TGTGCCAGCAGTTCCGAGCTAGCGGGAGCCTTTGCGGGGGAGCAGTACTTC
few	TRBJ1-1	NA	TRBV7-9	CASKGDYGVNTEAFF	TGTGCAAGCAAAGGGGATTATGGAGTGAACACTGAAGCTTTCTTT
NA	TRBJ1-2	TRBD1	TRBV5-4	CASSFGDRLNYGYTF	TGTGCCAGCAGCTTCGGGGACAGGCTAAACTATGGCTACACCTTC
NA	TRBJ2-3	NA	TRBV5-4	CASSLRHSADTQYF	TGTGCCAGCAGCTTGAGACATTCGGCAGATACGCAGTATTTT
NA	TRBJ2-5	NA	TRBV5-1	CASSLEGQTQYF	TGCGCCAGCAGCTTGGAGGGGCAGACCCAGTACTTC
once	TRBJ2-3	TRBD1	TRBV5-1	CASSLGQGPDTQYF	TGCGCCAGCAGCCTGGGACAGGGGCCAGATACGCAGTATTTT
NA	TRBJ1-3	NA	TRBV6-5	CASSYGSVDSGNTIYF	TGTGCCAGCAGTTATGGTAGTGTAGACTCTGGAAACACCATATATTTT
NA	TRBJ2-5	NA	TRBV25-1	CASSELGGQTQYF	TGTGCCAGCAGTGAGTTAGGTGGGCAGACCCAGTACTTC
NA	TRBJ2-4	NA	TRBV29-1	CSVEKGAGQYF	TGCAGCGTTGAAAAGGGAGCAGGACAGTACTTC
NA	TRBJ2-3	TRBD2	TRBV5-1	CASSPRTSGGAVTDTQYF	TGCGCCAGCAGCCCCCGGACTAGCGGGGGGGCCGTCACAGATACGCAGTATTTT
NA	TRBJ2-2	TRBD2	TRBV7-6	CASSPTKLGLAGGTGELFF	TGTGCCAGCAGCCCCACAAAGCTGGGACTAGCGGGAGGAACCGGGGAGCTGTTTTTT
NA	TRBJ2-7	NA	TRBV25-1	CASSAASSGEQYF	TGTGCCAGCAGTGCCGCATCATCGGGGGAGCAGTACTTC
NA	TRBJ1-5	TRBD1	TRBV2	CASSGDRARVSQHF	TGTGCCAGCAGTGGTGACAGGGCGCGCGTGTCCCAGCATTTT
NA	TRBJ2-1	TRBD2	TRBV5-1	CASRHTSGRAYNEQFF	TGCGCCAGCAGACACACTAGCGGGAGGGCCTACAATGAGCAGTTCTTC
NA	TRBJ2-3	NA	TRBV9	CASSERGLTDTQYF	TGTGCCAGCAGCGAGCGAGGACTTACAGATACGCAGTATTTT
NA	TRBJ1-5	TRBD1	TRBV6-1	CASTTGQGYGQPQHF	TGTGCCAGCACAACCGGACAGGGGTATGGGCAGCCCCAGCATTTT
NA	TRBJ1-5	TRBD1	TRBV15	CATSNIGQGANQPQHF	TGTGCCACCAGCAATATTGGACAGGGGGCGAATCAGCCCCAGCATTTT
NA	TRBJ1-2	TRBD1	TRBV6-1	CASSLDRSLGYTF	TGTGCCAGCAGCCTGGACAGGTCTCTTGGCTACACCTTC
NA	TRBJ1-5	NA	TRBV19	CAAGGPSQPQHF	TGTGCCGCCGGGGGGCCCAGTCAGCCCCAGCATTTT
once	TRBJ1-5	NA	TRBV10-3	CAISEGQGSNQPQHF	TGTGCCATCAGTGAGGGCCAGGGTAGCAATCAGCCCCAGCATTTT
NA	TRBJ1-5	TRBD1	TRBV2	CASRGRGGNSNQPQHF	TGTGCCAGCAGGGGGAGAGGGGGCAATAGCAATCAGCCCCAGCATTTT
NA	TRBJ2-1	TRBD2	TRBV2	CASSPPSTSGNGNEQFF	TGTGCCAGCAGTCCACCTTCGACTAGCGGGAATGGCAATGAGCAGTTCTTC
NA	TRBJ2-3	NA	TRBV4-1	CASSQAGGPDTQYF	TGCGCCAGCAGCCAAGCCGGGGGACCAGATACGCAGTATTTT
NA	TRBJ2-3	TRBD1	TRBV27	CASSRGTGQWTDTQYF	TGTGCCAGCAGTCGAGGGACAGGGCAATGGACAGATACGCAGTATTTT
NA	TRBJ1-1	TRBD1	TRBV28	CASTEPRGRTEAFF	TGTGCCAGCACCGAGCCCAGGGGGCGGACTGAAGCTTTCTTT
NA	TRBJ1-3	TRBD1	TRBV7-9	CASSLFGQGASGNTIYF	TGTGCCAGCAGCTTATTTGGGCAGGGGGCATCGGGAAACACCATATATTTT
NA	TRBJ1-2	NA	TRBV14	CASSPTREGGYTF	TGTGCCAGCAGCCCGACGAGGGAGGGTGGCTACACCTTC
NA	TRBJ1-1	NA	TRBV6-1	CATQIGLTEAFF	TGTGCCACACAGATTGGGCTCACTGAAGCTTTCTTT
NA	TRBJ1-3	NA	TRBV7-6	CASSLALQTGPPSTIYF	TGTGCCAGCAGCTTAGCGCTTCAAACAGGGCCTCCTTCCACCATATATTTT
NA	TRBJ2-3	TRBD1	TRBV6-1	CASSAPTGGYTDTQYF	TGTGCCAGCAGTGCTCCCACAGGGGGCTACACAGATACGCAGTATTTT
NA	TRBJ2-3	TRBD2	TRBV11-3	CASSLGLAGGDTQYF	TGTGCCAGCAGCCTGGGACTAGCGGGGGGGGATACGCAGTATTTT
NA	TRBJ1-2	TRBD1	TRBV5-1	CASSRTGTDYGYTF	TGCGCCAGCAGCCGGACAGGGACGGACTATGGCTACACCTTC
NA	TRBJ2-1	TRBD1	TRBV6-1	CASTGTGAFDEQFF	TGTGCCAGCACAGGGACAGGGGCTTTCGATGAGCAGTTCTTC
NA	TRBJ2-1	TRBD2	TRBV10-3	CAISEPSGGSSYNEQFF	TGTGCCATCAGTGAACCTAGCGGGGGGAGCTCCTACAATGAGCAGTTCTTC
NA	TRBJ2-3	TRBD2	TRBV5-1	CASSSGLAGTDTQYF	TGCGCCAGCAGCAGCGGACTAGCGGGAACAGATACGCAGTATTTT
NA	TRBJ2-1	NA	TRBV29-1	CSVRGRAAYNEQFF	TGCAGCGTTCGAGGCAGGGCGGCCTACAATGAGCAGTTCTTC
NA	TRBJ2-1	NA	TRBV7-9	CASSLVRGGDEQFF	TGTGCCAGCAGCTTAGTACGCGGGGGCGATGAGCAGTTCTTC
NA	TRBJ2-7	NA	TRBV28	CASSLPGGWDEQYF	TGTGCCAGCAGCTTGCCGGGGGGCTGGGACGAGCAGTACTTC
NA	TRBJ1-6	NA	TRBV19	CASTRSTGPGVESPLHF	TGTGCCAGTACCCGGTCGACCGGGCCCGGGGTCGAGTCACCCCTCCACTTT
NA	TRBJ1-2	NA	TRBV11-2	CASSLGPEGENYGYTF	TGTGCCAGCAGCTTAGGACCCGAAGGAGAAAACTATGGCTACACCTTC